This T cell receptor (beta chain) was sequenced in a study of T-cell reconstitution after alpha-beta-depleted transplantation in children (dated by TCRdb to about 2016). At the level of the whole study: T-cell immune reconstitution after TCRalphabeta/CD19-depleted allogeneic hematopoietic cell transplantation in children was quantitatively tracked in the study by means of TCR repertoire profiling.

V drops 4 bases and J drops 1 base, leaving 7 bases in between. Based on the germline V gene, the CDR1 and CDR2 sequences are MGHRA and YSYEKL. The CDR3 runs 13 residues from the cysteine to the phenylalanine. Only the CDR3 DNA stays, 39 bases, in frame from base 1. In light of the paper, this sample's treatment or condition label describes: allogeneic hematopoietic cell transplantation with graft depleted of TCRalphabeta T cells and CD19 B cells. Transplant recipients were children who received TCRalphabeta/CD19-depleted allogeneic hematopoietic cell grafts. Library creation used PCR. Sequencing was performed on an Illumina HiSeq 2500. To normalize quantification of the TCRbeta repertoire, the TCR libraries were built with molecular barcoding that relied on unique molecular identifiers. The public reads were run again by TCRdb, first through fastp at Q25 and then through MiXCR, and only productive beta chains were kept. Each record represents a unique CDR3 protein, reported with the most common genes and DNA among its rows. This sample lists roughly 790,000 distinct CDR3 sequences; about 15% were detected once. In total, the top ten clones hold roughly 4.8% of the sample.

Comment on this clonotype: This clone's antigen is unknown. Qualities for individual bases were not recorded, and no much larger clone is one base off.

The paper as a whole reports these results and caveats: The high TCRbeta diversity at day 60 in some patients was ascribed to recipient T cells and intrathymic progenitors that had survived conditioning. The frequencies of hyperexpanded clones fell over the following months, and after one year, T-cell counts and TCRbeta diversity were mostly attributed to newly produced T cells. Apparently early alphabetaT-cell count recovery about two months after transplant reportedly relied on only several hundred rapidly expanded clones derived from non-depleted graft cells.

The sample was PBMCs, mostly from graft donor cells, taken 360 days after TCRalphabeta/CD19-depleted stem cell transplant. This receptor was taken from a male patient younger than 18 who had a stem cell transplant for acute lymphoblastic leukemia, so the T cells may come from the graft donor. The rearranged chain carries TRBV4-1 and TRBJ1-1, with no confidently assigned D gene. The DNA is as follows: TGCGCCAGCAGCCGGGTTCAGAACACTGAAGCTTTCTTT. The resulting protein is CASSRVQNTEAFF.